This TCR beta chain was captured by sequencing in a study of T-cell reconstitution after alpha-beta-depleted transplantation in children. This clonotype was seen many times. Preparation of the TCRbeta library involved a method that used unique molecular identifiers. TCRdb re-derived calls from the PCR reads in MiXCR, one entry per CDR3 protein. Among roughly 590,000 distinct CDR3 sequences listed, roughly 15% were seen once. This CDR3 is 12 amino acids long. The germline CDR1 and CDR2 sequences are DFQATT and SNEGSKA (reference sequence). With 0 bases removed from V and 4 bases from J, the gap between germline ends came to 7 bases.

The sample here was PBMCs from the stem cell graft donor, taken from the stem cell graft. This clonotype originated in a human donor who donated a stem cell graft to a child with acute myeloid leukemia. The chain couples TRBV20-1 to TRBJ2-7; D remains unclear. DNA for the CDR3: TGCAGTGCTAGAGATCTCGGTTACGAGCAGTACGTC. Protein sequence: CSARDLGYEQYV.